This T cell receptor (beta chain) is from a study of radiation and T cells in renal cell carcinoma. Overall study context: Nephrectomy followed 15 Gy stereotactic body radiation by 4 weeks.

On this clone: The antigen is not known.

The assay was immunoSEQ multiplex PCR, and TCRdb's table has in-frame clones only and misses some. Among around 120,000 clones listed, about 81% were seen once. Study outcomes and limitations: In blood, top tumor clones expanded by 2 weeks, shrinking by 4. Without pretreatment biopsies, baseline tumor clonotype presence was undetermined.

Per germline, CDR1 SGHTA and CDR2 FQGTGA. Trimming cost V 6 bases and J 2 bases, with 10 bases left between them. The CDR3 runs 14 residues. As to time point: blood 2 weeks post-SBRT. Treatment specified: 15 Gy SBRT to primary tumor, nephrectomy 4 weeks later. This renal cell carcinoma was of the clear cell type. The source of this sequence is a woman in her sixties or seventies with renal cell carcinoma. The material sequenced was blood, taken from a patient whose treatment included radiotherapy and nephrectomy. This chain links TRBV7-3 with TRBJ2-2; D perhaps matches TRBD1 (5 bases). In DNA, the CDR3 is TGTGCCAGCAGTTCTACAGGAAACACCGGGGAGCTGTTTTTT. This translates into CASSSTGNTGELFF.